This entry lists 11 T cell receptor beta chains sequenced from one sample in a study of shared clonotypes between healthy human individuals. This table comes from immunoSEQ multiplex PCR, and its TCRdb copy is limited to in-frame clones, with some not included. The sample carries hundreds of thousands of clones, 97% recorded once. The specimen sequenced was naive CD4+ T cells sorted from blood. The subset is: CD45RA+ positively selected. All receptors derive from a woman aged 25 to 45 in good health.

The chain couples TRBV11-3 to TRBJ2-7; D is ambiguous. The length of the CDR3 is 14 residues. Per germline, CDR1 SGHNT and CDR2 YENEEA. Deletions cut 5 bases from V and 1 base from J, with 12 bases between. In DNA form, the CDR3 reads TGTGCCAGCAGCCCGTTCGCTGATTCCTACGAGCAGTACTTC. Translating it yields CASSPFADSYEQYF.

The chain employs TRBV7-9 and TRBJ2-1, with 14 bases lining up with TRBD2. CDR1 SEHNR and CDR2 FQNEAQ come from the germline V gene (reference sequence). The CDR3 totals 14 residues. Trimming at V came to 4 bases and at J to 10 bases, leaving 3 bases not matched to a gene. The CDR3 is CASSSGLAGGEQFF. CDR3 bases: TGTGCCAGCAGCTCCGGACTAGCGGGAGGAGAGCAGTTCTTC. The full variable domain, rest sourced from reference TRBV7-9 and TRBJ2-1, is DTGVSQNPRHKITKRGQNVTFRCDPISEHNRLYWYRQTLGQGPEFLTYFQNEAQLEKSRLLSDRFSAERPKGSFSTLEIQRTEQGDSAMYLCASSSGLAGGEQFFGPGTRLTVL.

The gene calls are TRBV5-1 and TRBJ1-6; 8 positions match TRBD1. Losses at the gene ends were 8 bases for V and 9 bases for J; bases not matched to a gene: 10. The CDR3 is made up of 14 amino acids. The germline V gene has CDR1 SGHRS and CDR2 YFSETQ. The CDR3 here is CASTQGAVGSPLHF. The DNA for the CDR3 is TGCGCCAGTACGCAGGGGGCTGTGGGTTCACCCCTCCACTTT. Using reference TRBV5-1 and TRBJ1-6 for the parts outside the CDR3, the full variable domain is KAGVTQTPRYLIKTRGQQVTLSCSPISGHRSVSWYQQTPGQGLQFLFEYFSETQRNKGNFPGRFSGRQFSNSRSEMNVSTLELGDSALYLCASTQGAVGSPLHFGNGTRLTVT.

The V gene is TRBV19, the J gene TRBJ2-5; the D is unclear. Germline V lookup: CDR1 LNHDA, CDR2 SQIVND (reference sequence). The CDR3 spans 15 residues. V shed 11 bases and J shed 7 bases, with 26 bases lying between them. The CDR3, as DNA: TGTGCCCCCGACCCTTGCGTTTTCAGTCCGGGGACCCAGTACTTC. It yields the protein CAPDPCVFSPGTQYF. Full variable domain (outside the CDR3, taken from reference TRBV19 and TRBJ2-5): DGGITQSPKYLFRKEGQNVTLSCEQNLNHDAMYWYRQDPGQGLRLIYYSQIVNDFQKGDIAEGYSVSREKKESFPLTVTSAQKNPTAFYLCAPDPCVFSPGTQYFGPGTRLLVL.

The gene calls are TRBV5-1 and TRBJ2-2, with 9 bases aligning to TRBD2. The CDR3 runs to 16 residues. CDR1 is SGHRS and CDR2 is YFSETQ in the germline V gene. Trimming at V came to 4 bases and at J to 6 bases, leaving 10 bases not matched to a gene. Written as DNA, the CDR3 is TGCGCCAGCAGCCTCCCGGGACTAGCACTTGCCGGGGAGCTGTTTTTT. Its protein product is CASSLPGLALAGELFF.

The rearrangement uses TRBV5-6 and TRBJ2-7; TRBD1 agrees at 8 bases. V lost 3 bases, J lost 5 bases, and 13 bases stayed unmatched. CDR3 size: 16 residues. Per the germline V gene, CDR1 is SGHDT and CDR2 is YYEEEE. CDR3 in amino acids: CASSSSGRGLSDEQYF. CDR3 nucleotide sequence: TGTGCCAGCAGCTCGAGCGGCAGGGGGCTAAGCGACGAGCAGTACTTC. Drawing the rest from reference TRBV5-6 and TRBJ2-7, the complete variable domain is DAGVTQSPTHLIKTRGQQVTLRCSPKSGHDTVSWYQQALGQGPQFIFQYYEEEERQRGNFPDRFSGHQFPNYSSELNVNALLLGDSALYLCASSSSGRGLSDEQYFGPGTRLTVT.

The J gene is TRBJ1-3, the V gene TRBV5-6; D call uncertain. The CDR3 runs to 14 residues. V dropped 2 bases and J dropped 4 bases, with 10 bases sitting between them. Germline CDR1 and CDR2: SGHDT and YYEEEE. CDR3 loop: CASSLEGTGNTIYF. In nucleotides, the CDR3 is TGTGCCAGCAGCTTAGAGGGAACAGGAAACACCATATATTTT.

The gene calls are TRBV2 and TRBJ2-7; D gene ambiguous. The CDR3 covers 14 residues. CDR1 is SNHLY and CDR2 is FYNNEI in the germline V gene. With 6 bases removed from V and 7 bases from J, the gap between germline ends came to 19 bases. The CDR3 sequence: CASSGLTSVQEQYF. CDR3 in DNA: TGTGCCAGCAGCGGATTGACTTCAGTCCAGGAGCAGTACTTC.

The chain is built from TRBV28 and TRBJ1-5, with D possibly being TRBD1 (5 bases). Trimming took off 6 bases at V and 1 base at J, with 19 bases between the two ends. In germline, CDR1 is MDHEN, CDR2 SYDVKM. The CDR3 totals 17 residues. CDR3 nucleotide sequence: TGTGCCAGCAGCGCCTTTTTGGGGCAGGCCAGCAATCAGCCCCAGCATTTT. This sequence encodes CASSAFLGQASNQPQHF.

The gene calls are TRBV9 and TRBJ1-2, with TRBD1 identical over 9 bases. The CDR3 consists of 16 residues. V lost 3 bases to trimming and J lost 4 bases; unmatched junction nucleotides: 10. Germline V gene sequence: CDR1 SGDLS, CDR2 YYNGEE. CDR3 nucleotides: TGTGCCAGCAGCGGCACCTCCGGGACAGGGACCTATGGCTACACCTTC. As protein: CASSGTSGTGTYGYTF. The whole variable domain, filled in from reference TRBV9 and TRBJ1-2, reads DSGVTQTPKHLITATGQRVTLRCSPRSGDLSVYWYQQSLDQGLQFLIQYYNGEERAKGNILERFSAQQFPDLHSELNLSSLELGDSALYFCASSGTSGTGTYGYTFGSGTRLTVV.

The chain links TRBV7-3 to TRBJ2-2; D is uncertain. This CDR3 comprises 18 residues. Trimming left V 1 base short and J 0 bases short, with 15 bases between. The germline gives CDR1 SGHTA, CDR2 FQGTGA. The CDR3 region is CASSLIDIDPSNTGELFF. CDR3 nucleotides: TGTGCCAGCAGCTTAATCGATATCGACCCCTCGAACACCGGGGAGCTGTTTTTT.